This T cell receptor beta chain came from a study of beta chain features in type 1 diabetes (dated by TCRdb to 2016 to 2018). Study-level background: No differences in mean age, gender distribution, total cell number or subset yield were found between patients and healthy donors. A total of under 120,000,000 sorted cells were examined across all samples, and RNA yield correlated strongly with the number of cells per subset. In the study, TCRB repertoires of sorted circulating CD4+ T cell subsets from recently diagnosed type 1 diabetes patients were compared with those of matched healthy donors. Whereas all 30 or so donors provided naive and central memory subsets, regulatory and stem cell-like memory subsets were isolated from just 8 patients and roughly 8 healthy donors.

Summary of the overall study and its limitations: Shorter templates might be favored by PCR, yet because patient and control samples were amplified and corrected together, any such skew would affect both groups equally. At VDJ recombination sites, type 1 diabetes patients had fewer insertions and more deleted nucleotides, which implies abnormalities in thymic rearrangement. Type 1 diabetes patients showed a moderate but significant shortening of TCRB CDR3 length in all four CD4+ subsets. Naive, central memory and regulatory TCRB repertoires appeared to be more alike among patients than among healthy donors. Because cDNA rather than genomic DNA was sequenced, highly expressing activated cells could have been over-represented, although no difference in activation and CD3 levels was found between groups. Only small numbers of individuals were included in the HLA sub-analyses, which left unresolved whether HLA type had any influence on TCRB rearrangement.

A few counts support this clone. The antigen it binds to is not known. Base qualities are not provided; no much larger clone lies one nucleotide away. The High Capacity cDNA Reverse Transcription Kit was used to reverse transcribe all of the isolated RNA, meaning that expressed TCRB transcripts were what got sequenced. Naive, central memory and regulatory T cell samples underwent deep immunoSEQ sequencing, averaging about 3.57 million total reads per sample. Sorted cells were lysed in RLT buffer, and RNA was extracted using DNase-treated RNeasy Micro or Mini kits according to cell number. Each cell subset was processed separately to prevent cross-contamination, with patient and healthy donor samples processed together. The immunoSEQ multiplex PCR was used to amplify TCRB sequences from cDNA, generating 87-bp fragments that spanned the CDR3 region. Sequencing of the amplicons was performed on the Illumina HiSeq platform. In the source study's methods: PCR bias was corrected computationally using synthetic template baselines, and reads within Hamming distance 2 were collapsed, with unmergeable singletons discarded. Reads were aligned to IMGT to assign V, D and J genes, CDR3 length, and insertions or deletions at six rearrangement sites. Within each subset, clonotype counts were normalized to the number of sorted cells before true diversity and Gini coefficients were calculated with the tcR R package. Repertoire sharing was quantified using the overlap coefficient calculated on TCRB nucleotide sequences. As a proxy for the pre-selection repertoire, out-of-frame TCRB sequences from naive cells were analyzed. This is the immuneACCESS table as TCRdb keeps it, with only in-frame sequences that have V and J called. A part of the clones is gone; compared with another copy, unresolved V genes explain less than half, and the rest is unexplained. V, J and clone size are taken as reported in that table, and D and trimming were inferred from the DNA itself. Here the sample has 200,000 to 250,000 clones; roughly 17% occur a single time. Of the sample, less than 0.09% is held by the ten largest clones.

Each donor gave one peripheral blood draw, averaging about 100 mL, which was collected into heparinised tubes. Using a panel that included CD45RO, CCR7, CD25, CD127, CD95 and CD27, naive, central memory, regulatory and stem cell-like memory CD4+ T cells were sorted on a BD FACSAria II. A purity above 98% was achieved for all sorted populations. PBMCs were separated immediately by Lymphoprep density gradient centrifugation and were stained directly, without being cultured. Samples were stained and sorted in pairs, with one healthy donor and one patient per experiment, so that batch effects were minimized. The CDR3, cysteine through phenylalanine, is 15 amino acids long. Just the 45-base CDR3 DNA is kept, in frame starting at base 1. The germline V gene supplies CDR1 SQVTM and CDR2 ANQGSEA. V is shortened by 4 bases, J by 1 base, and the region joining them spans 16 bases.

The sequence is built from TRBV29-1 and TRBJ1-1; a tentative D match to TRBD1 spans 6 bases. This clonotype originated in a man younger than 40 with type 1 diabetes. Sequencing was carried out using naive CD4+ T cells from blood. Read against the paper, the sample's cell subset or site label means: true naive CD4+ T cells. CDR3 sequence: CSVASRGNTNTEAFF. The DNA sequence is TGCAGCGTTGCATCCAGGGGAAATACGAACACTGAAGCTTTCTTT.